Below, 15 T cell receptor beta chains from the same sample are listed, as sequenced in a study of tumor-infiltrating lymphocytes in localized non-small cell lung cancer (dated by TCRdb to the early 2020s). Receptor libraries were prepared by the immunoSEQ multiplex PCR assay. In its TCRdb copy, this immuneACCESS table keeps in-frame sequences only and misses some clones. Where compared with another copy, unresolved V genes explain less than half of these, and the others have no known cause. Present in this sample are about 7,600 clones, around two thirds of which were seen just once. The top ten clones comprise about 8.9% of the sample. Sequences were obtained from uninvolved lung tissue not adjacent to the tumor. The origin of the receptors is a human donor with non-small cell lung cancer.

The rearrangement links TRBV19 to TRBJ1-2; weak D call: TRBD1 (6 bases). V dropped 3 bases and J dropped 4 bases, with 9 bases sitting between them. This CDR3 spans 13 amino acids. CDR1 is LNHDA, CDR2 SQIVND, per germline (reference sequence). The CDR3 here is CASSIPGAYGYTF. The CDR3 DNA sequence: TGTGCCAGTAGTATTCCGGGGGCCTATGGCTACACCTTC.

The gene calls are TRBV13 and TRBJ2-7, with 12 bases lining up with TRBD2. The CDR3 is made up of 16 amino acids. Germline CDR1 is PRHDT and CDR2 is FYEKMQ (reference sequence). Germline trimming cut 5 bases from V and 4 bases from J; bases unmatched to any gene: 9. CDR3 region: CASSTTATSGSYEQYF. The CDR3 DNA is TGTGCCAGCAGCACCACCGCGACTAGCGGGAGTTACGAGCAGTACTTC.

In regard to this clone: Given a much more abundant clone one base away, this may be a read error. The gene calls are TRBV2 and TRBJ1-2, with unresolved D. Germline assignment: CDR1 SNHLY and CDR2 FYNNEI. V lost 2 bases and J 2 bases, leaving 3 bases between the germline ends. The CDR3 sequence is 12 residues long. CDR3 amino acids: CASSEKNYGYTF. CDR3 sequence (DNA): TGTGCCAGCAGTGAAAAGAACTATGGCTACACCTTC.

The rearrangement uses TRBV11-2 and TRBJ2-2; 8 bases line up with TRBD1. Per the germline V gene, CDR1 is SGHAT and CDR2 is FQNNGV. J lost 6 bases, V lost 5 bases, and 11 bases had no gene match. The CDR3 consists of 16 residues. The CDR3 coding sequence is TGTGCCAGCAGCCAAAGAGGGACAGGAGGGTCCGGGGAGCTGTTTTTT. It specifies CASSQRGTGGSGELFF.

The chain uses TRBV7-9 and TRBJ2-7; 9 bases line up with TRBD1. Trimming cost V 4 bases and J 6 bases; bases outside gene matches: 7. Germline V gives CDR1 SEHNR, CDR2 FQNEAQ (reference sequence). This CDR3 contains 14 residues. The CDR3 reads CASSSRTGVREQYF. DNA for the CDR3: TGTGCCAGCAGCTCTCGGACAGGGGTACGCGAGCAGTACTTC. Variable domain in full (rest from reference TRBV7-9 and TRBJ2-7): DTGVSQNPRHKITKRGQNVTFRCDPISEHNRLYWYRQTLGQGPEFLTYFQNEAQLEKSRLLSDRFSAERPKGSFSTLEIQRTEQGDSAMYLCASSSRTGVREQYFGPGTRLTVT.

The rearrangement uses TRBV6-5 and TRBJ2-6; unclear D gene. Trimming stripped 7 bases from V and 4 bases from J, with 5 bases between. This CDR3 has 12 amino acids. CDR1 and CDR2 from the germline V gene are MNHEY and SVGAGI. The chain's CDR3 is CASKQGANVLTF. The CDR3 DNA sequence: TGTGCCAGCAAGCAGGGGGCCAACGTCCTGACTTTC.

In this sample, this clone turned up a few times. V usage is TRBV29-1 and J usage is TRBJ1-1, with D perhaps TRBD1 (5 bases). The CDR3 contains 11 residues. Trimming took 6 bases from V and 8 from J, leaving 13 bases between them. Germline-derived CDR1 and CDR2 are SQVTM and ANQGSEA. CDR3 DNA: TGCAGCGTCGGGGGGAGCAGGGAAGCTTTCTTT. Protein: CSVGGSREAFF.

The V and J genes are TRBV27 and TRBJ2-6; possible D gene TRBD2, 5 bases. From germline, CDR1 is MNHEY and CDR2 SMNVEV (reference sequence). This CDR3 has 15 residues. V was trimmed by 6 bases and J by 0 bases, leaving 9 bases between them. CDR3 nucleotide sequence: TGTGCCAGCAGCCCTCGGGGCTCTGGGGCCAACGTCCTGACTTTC. Translation gives CASSPRGSGANVLTF.

This clone was recorded a few times. This rearrangement joins TRBV19 to TRBJ2-6; D perhaps matches TRBD2 (5 bases). The germline gives CDR1 LNHDA, CDR2 SQIVND (reference sequence). Trimming shortened V by 2 bases and J by 1 base, and 15 bases separated the two germline ends. There are 18 residues in the CDR3. The CDR3 bases are TGTGCCAGTAGTATACTAAGGCCCGGAGGATCTGGGGCCAACGTCCTGACTTTC. Translation gives CASSILRPGGSGANVLTF.

On this clone: Germline is not matched at one junction end, which may reflect a read error. The V and J genes are TRBV11-3 and TRBJ1-2, with D perhaps TRBD1 (5 bases). The V gene's germline CDR1 is SGHNT and CDR2 YENEEA. This CDR3 has 11 residues. This CDR3 reads CASSLSGQGSF. As DNA, the CDR3 is TGTGCCAGCAGCTTAAGTGGCCAGGGATCCTTC.

This clone has only a few counts. The chain employs TRBV11-2 and TRBJ2-5; 12 bases are a match to TRBD1. Germline CDR1 reads SGHAT; CDR2 reads FQNNGV. V lost 5 bases, J lost 3 bases, and 4 bases stayed unmatched. This CDR3 has 15 amino acids. The CDR3 DNA reads TGTGCCAGCAGCCCAGGGACAGGGGGCAAAGAGACCCAGTACTTC. Translating it yields CASSPGTGGKETQYF.

This chain joins TRBV5-1 and TRBJ2-7; D is uncertain. Germline lookup yields CDR1 SGHRS and CDR2 YFSETQ. Trimming removed 1 base from V and 5 bases from J, with 4 bases in between. This CDR3 is built from 11 residues. The DNA for the CDR3 is TGCGCCAGCAGCTTGACGGACGAGCAGTACTTC. Protein: CASSLTDEQYF.

The rearrangement uses TRBV4-3 and TRBJ2-7; 11 bases agree with TRBD1. CDR1 is LGHNA, CDR2 YSLEER, per germline. The ends lost 0 bases at V and 2 bases at J; junction bases unmatched: 3. This CDR3 region has 16 residues. CDR3 sequence reads: CASSQEWGQGAYEQYF. The CDR3 nucleotides read TGCGCCAGCAGCCAAGAATGGGGACAGGGGGCCTACGAGCAGTACTTC.

V usage is TRBV7-9 and J usage is TRBJ2-6, with 7 bases identical to TRBD1. Germline V gene sequence: CDR1 SEHNR, CDR2 FQNEAQ (reference sequence). This CDR3 has 15 residues. V dropped 2 bases and J dropped 12; count of bases not matched to a gene: 10. CDR3 DNA sequence: TGTGCCAGCAGCTTACAGACAGGGTTAGTTGGCGTCCTGACTTTC. Encoded protein: CASSLQTGLVGVLTF.

The chain links TRBV19 to TRBJ2-7; no definite D call. V lost 2 bases and J lost 6, with 8 bases in between. Germline V gene data show CDR1 as LNHDA and CDR2 as SQIVND (reference sequence). This CDR3 contains 12 residues. The DNA for the CDR3 is TGTGCCAGTAGTATAAGCACGAGCGAGCAGTACTTC. Its translation is CASSISTSEQYF.